A selection of T cell receptor beta chains follows, all from one sample in a study of T cell responses to AZD1222 COVID-19 vaccine. Profiling relied on immunoSEQ multiplex PCR, and the TCRdb table lists in-frame clones only, not all of them. This sample has 150,000 to 200,000 clones, with just over 90% found just once. The sample here was peripheral blood, taken on day 0 of AZD1222 vaccination. These receptors originate from an adult in good health. Both conserved end residues are trimmed from each CDR3.

V	CDR3
TRBV2	ASSERERENGELF
TRBV7-9	ASSKAVGSSPMNTEAF
TRBV2	ASSPRSYNSPLH
TRBV20-1	SVGDQQF
TRBV7-9	ASSLATTGRTEAF
TRBV12-5	ASGLTRPGESNQPQH
TRBV6-2/TRBV6-3	ASSYSTGLAKNIQY
TRBV23-1	ASSPLLGQEDVNEQF
TRBV7-9	ASSLNPLVLKTMNTEAF
TRBV7-6	ASSLSRERLAGDEQF
TRBV10-1	ASSGGRPAREAF
TRBV5-1	ASSFGDSNQPQH
TRBV21-1	ASSKEIRQREKETQY
TRBV5-1	ASSLVSGVNTGELF
TRBV5-1	ASSLSLAGNTGELF
TRBV3-1/TRBV3-2	ASSLSRGLSYEQY
TRBV6-5	ASSYSDRGRNGYT
TRBV3-1/TRBV3-2	ASSQEGRLDGETQY
TRBV5-5	ASSLAAANTEAF
TRBV5-6	ASSLGIPGDEQY
TRBV18	ASSLNRDNGNTIY
TRBV19	ASRLAGVNEQF
TRBV7-7	ASSSGTSGNNEQF
TRBV10-3	AISESLAGVQY
TRBV2	ASRGTRMNTEAF
TRBV5-5	ASSLGQSSYEQY
TRBV7-7	ASSSSGVGEQF
TRBV12-3/TRBV12-4	ASRGGRNTEAF
TRBV5-1	ASSLVVDTQY
TRBV19	ASSTSGHSYGYT
TRBV5-1	ASSLSEGAGKNIQY
TRBV11-2	ASSPTTGLRNSPLH
TRBV6-4	ASRRSPVGPNTEAF
TRBV19	ASSSGQTNTGELF
TRBV27	ASKEDRNTEAF
TRBV5-1	ASSFFYEQY
TRBV10-2	ASRELAGGDKQF
TRBV12-3/TRBV12-4	ASRATGGRGYT
TRBV7-6	ASSFLGTSEHNEQF
TRBV14	ASSPSGGLAATNEQF
TRBV11-2	ASSTPNTEAF
TRBV6-5	ASSPLGSLTTEAF
TRBV29-1	SGRTGGNTIY
TRBV13	ASSSSYRSLVGANVLT
TRBV12-5	ASGLVQTGSNYGYT
TRBV13	ASSQTENIQY
TRBV6-5	ASSYSRRTNTGELF
TRBV5-1	ASSFGRAEDTQY
TRBV18	ASSPIGLRGNNEQF
TRBV7-8	ASSFGPGQTYGYT
TRBV2	ATIGAGWDTEAF
TRBV2	ASTHRDRILYGYT
TRBV9	ASSVDQGKDEKLF
TRBV7-9	ASSLTGSTEAF
TRBV7-2	ASSFQRERYNEQF